This T cell receptor (beta chain) was identified during a study of patients and donors after allogeneic stem cell transplantation. The table lists this clonotype with a few counts. TCRdb re-called the RT-PCR reads through MiXCR, storing one row per CDR3 protein. The table has roughly 21,000 distinct CDR3 sequences, around 28% seen once. V shed 4 bases and J 6 bases; nucleotides not matched to a gene: 8. In germline, CDR1 is SQVTM, CDR2 ANQGSEA. The length of the CDR3 is 13 residues. This clonotype was sampled from a human donor who was either an allogeneic HSCT recipient or a stem cell or donor lymphocyte infusion donor (not recorded which). It is not recorded whose cells these are; they may come from a transplant donor. Sequencing was done on a sample of blood, either unsorted or a sorted T cell fraction (not recorded which). This chain connects TRBV29-1 to TRBJ1-2; 7 nucleotides line up with TRBD1. This CDR3 is CSVGQGDRNGYTF. In DNA, the CDR3 is TGCAGCGTTGGACAGGGTGATCGGAATGGCTACACCTTC.